The 10 T cell receptor beta chains below all came from one sample that was sequenced in a study of response to subunit inactivated influenza vaccine. TCRdb reprocessed the RT-PCR reads with MiXCR, giving one entry per CDR3 protein. The table has 450,000 to 500,000 distinct CDR3 sequences, around 9.9% seen once. The sample was PBMCs from blood, taken roughly 47 days after vaccination. These receptors originate from a man in his fifties or sixties who received an inactivated influenza vaccine.

This clonotype turned up a few times. The chain employs TRBV20-1 and TRBJ1-2; a possible D gene is TRBD1 (5 bases). The CDR3 runs 13 residues. The germline V and J ends were trimmed by 3 bases and 6 bases, with 14 bases remaining between them. Germline lookup yields CDR1 DFQATT and CDR2 SNEGSKA (reference sequence). The CDR3 loop is CSASPTGLHGYTF. The CDR3 DNA reads as TGCAGTGCTAGCCCTACAGGTTTACATGGCTACACCTTC.

This chain connects TRBV7-2 to TRBJ2-5; perhaps D is TRBD1 or TRBD2 (6 bases each). The germline V gene has CDR1 SGHTA and CDR2 FQGNSA. CDR3 length equals 15 residues. V lost 1 base, J lost 5 bases, and 14 bases lay in between. CDR3 residues: CASSLGGTGRETQYF. The CDR3 DNA reads TGTGCCAGCAGCTTAGGGGGTACAGGGAGGGAGACCCAGTACTTC.

V usage is TRBV12-3 or TRBV12-4 and J usage is TRBJ2-2, with D perhaps TRBD1 (7 bases). V was pared by 3 bases and J by 6 bases, with 14 bases between. There are 15 residues in the CDR3. The CDR3 coding sequence is TGTGCCAGCAGTTTGGAGGGGGCGCTGGCCGGGGAGCTGTTTTTT. Translating gives CASSLEGALAGELFF.

The V gene is TRBV7-2, the J gene TRBJ1-6; 8 nucleotides line up with TRBD1. V was pared by 5 bases and J by 7 bases, with 13 bases of the junction left unmatched. From germline, CDR1 is SGHTA and CDR2 FQGNSA. This CDR3 is built from 17 residues. The chain's CDR3 is CASSLWTGRVGNSPLHF. DNA of the CDR3: TGTGCCAGCAGCCTATGGACAGGGAGGGTCGGAAATTCACCCCTCCACTTT. Combining the CDR3 with reference TRBV7-2 and TRBJ1-6 gives the whole variable domain GAGVSQSPSNKVTEKGKDVELRCDPISGHTALYWYRQSLGQGLEFLIYFQGNSAPDKSGLPSDRFSAERTGGSVSTLTIQRTQQEDSAVYLCASSLWTGRVGNSPLHFGNGTRLTVT.

In its sample, this clonotype was seen many times. J is TRBJ2-1 and V is TRBV4-3; TRBD2 aligns across 7 bases. V lost 0 bases and J lost 5; bases outside the gene matches: 7. Germline CDR1 and CDR2: LGHNA and YSLEER. This CDR3 region has 16 residues. The DNA for the CDR3 is TGCGCCAGCAGCCAAGATTGGGAGGGCCAGGACAATGAGCAGTTCTTC. Translation gives CASSQDWEGQDNEQFF.

This clonotype was observed a handful of times. The V call is TRBV7-2, the J call TRBJ2-5; 10 positions agree with TRBD2. This CDR3 spans 17 amino acids. The germline V gene has CDR1 SGHTA and CDR2 FQGNSA. Trimming cost V 5 bases and J 2 bases; bases outside gene matches: 11. The CDR3 DNA is TGTGCCAGCAGCCGATTGGCTAGCGGGAGCCTTCAAGAGACCCAGTACTTC. It is translated as CASSRLASGSLQETQYF.

This clonotype has only a few counts. This rearrangement joins TRBV6-1 to TRBJ1-5; tentatively, D is TRBD1 (6 bases). V was shortened by 6 bases and J by 6 bases, with 18 bases between the two germline ends. This CDR3 comprises 15 residues. CDR1 and CDR2 (germline): MNHNS, SASEGT. CDR3 residues: CASSQVRRGGQPQHF. CDR3 DNA: TGTGCCAGCAGCCAAGTTCGGAGGGGGGGTCAGCCCCAGCATTTT.

This clonotype was counted between two and nine times. V gene TRBV5-1 combines with J gene TRBJ1-2, with D hard to call. V was clipped by 0 bases and J by 3 bases, with 9 bases between them. In germline, CDR1 is SGHRS, CDR2 YFSETQ. CDR3 size: 14 residues. In DNA, the CDR3 is TGCGCCAGCAGCTTGGCCGACGGGCACTATGGCTACACCTTC. Translation gives CASSLADGHYGYTF.

This clonotype was picked up a small number of times. The rearrangement joins TRBV7-2 to TRBJ2-7, with 7 bases lining up with TRBD1. CDR3 length: 14 amino acids. V gave up 1 base and J gave up 7 bases; unmatched junction bases: 7. CDR1 is SGHTA and CDR2 is FQGNSA in the germline V gene. Here the CDR3 reads CASSLGHRGGEQYF. The CDR3 DNA is TGTGCCAGCAGCTTAGGACACAGGGGTGGGGAGCAGTACTTC. Using reference TRBV7-2 and TRBJ2-7 for the parts outside the CDR3, the full variable domain is GAGVSQSPSNKVTEKGKDVELRCDPISGHTALYWYRQSLGQGLEFLIYFQGNSAPDKSGLPSDRFSAERTGGSVSTLTIQRTQQEDSAVYLCASSLGHRGGEQYFGPGTRLTVT.

Only a few counts were recorded for this clonotype. The rearrangement uses TRBV29-1 and TRBJ2-5; D is tentatively TRBD1 or TRBD2 (5 bases each). V gave up 4 bases and J gave up 3 bases, with 12 bases separating them. In germline, CDR1 is SQVTM, CDR2 ANQGSEA. The CDR3 spans 13 residues. As DNA, the CDR3 is TGCAGCGTTGTGAGGGGAATGGAAGAGACCCAGTACTTC. This translates into CSVVRGMEETQYF. The variable domain in full, with the rest retrieved from reference TRBV29-1 and TRBJ2-5, is SAVISQKPSRDICQRGTSLTIQCQVDSQVTMMFWYRQQPGQSLTLIATANQGSEATYESGFVIDKFPISRPNLTFSTLTVSNMSPEDSSIYLCSVVRGMEETQYFGPGTRLLVL.